The present T cell receptor beta chain was sequenced within a study of blood T cell repertoires in COVID-19. A PCR-confirmed or clinician-diagnosed COVID-19 case had contacted exposed participants within 2 weeks of entry. The V end was cut by 4 bases, the J end by 4 bases, with 20 bases between. Germline V gene data show CDR1 as PRHDT and CDR2 as FYEKMQ (reference sequence). This CDR3 region has 16 residues. Generated by immunoSEQ multiplex PCR, the TCRdb table keeps only in-frame clones and is missing some. The sample contains about 220,000 clones, about 90% of which appear only once. The chain uses TRBV13 and TRBJ2-7; tentative D call: TRBD1 (7 bases). Sample: PBMCs or T cells enriched from blood (not recorded which). The TCR comes from a man aged 25 to 40 who had been exposed to COVID-19. The CDR3 protein is CASSSQGDAGQYEQYF. DNA of the CDR3: TGTGCCAGCAGCTCCCAGGGGGATGCGGGACAGTACGAGCAGTACTTC.